Listed below are T cell receptor beta chains from one sample, sequenced in a study of CXCR3-negative and CXCR3-positive naive CD8 T cells. TCRdb reworked the 5' RACE reads into one entry per CDR3 protein, no DNA. The data show some 140,000 distinct CDR3 sequences, and the top ten clones hold nearly 0.5%. Input material: naive CXCR3+ CD8+ T cells from blood. Receptors were obtained from a human donor in good health. Some clones in this sample may be carry-over from other donors' samples. Each CDR3 is given with its conserved first and last residue. The order of the fields is clone size, J gene, V gene, CDR3 protein. The size of a clone is reported for some rows only, either as once, few or many, or as a class for expanded clones.

.	TRBJ1-1	TRBV12-3/TRBV12-4	CASSPGHRGADYTEAFF
.	TRBJ2-1	TRBV14	CASSRDSNYNEQFF
.	TRBJ2-5	TRBV14	CASSKELAGSETQYF
.	TRBJ2-3	TRBV12-5	CASGFTDTQYF
.	TRBJ2-3	TRBV27	CASSLSWRELTDTQYF
.	TRBJ2-7	TRBV7-9	CASSFALLQGAGSYEQYF
.	TRBJ1-4	TRBV20-1	CSASVTGGTNEKLFF
.	TRBJ2-1	TRBV7-9	CASRRDASFSYNEQFF
.	TRBJ1-1	TRBV6-1	CASSEAWLLVGDTEAFF
.	TRBJ1-2	TRBV3-1	CASSQGGQGTYGYTF
.	TRBJ2-1	TRBV7-2	CASSMFGDRAILVNERFF
.	TRBJ2-3	TRBV11-2	CASSRGLAGTDTQYF
.	TRBJ2-7	TRBV4-1	CASSHQAGGSYEQYF
.	TRBJ2-7	TRBV13	CASSFPSSGRSHEQYF
.	TRBJ1-4	TRBV12-5	CASGLTSGAGEKLFF
.	TRBJ2-5	TRBV10-3	CAISESGQGEETQYF
.	TRBJ1-3	TRBV7-9	CASSPGGSGNTIYF
.	TRBJ2-1	TRBV3-1	CASSQDLDYNEQFF
.	TRBJ1-6	TRBV6-6	CACSYPTGEVYNSPLHF
.	TRBJ2-3	TRBV29-1	CSVIPGQTVFTDTQYF
.	TRBJ1-1	TRBV29-1	CSAAGDHLNTEAFF
.	TRBJ2-7	TRBV12-3/TRBV12-4	CASRVGEYEQYF
.	TRBJ1-5	TRBV7-9	CASSLGVGRDNQPQHF
.	TRBJ2-1	TRBV12-3/TRBV12-4	CASSDGQGGDEQFF
.	TRBJ1-1	TRBV4-3	CASSQDSGGDTEAFF
.	TRBJ2-2	TRBV29-1	CSVEDMAGELFF
.	TRBJ2-2	TRBV10-1	CASSDWDRNTGELFF
.	TRBJ2-5	TRBV11-1	CASSVRDHLQETQYF
.	TRBJ1-5	TRBV12-3/TRBV12-4	CASSLPGSGQPQHF
medium-sized	TRBJ1-1	TRBV29-1	CSVEGGTEAFF
.	TRBJ2-7	TRBV10-3	CAIGMRAGTYEQYF
.	TRBJ1-2	TRBV7-9	CASSSAGTFGYGYTF
.	TRBJ2-7	TRBV9	CASSVDTSSYEQYF
.	TRBJ2-1	TRBV19	CASSRGTSGMDEQFF
.	TRBJ2-1	TRBV3-1	CASTEGAFSYNEQFF
.	TRBJ2-1	TRBV3-1	CASTQGREATYNEQFF
.	TRBJ1-6	TRBV19	CASSIGGKPLHF
.	TRBJ2-7	TRBV7-2	CASSLEPGPEQYF
.	TRBJ2-5	TRBV19	CASKSLQETQYF
.	TRBJ2-2	TRBV9	CASSAYDREGTGELFF
.	TRBJ1-5	TRBV5-1	CASSLVSSSNQPQHF
.	TRBJ2-3	TRBV29-1	CSVEDRYYRGSTDTQYF